The clone carrying this TCR beta chain has a handful of counts. The antigen is not known. The trim removed 5 bases at V and 7 bases at J, leaving 25 bases unmatched. The CDR3 covers 20 residues. The data are from a study of identical twins. The donors were all healthy and Caucasian. A single record per CDR3 protein comes from TCRdb applying MiXCR to the 5' RACE reads. There are around 250,000 distinct CDR3 sequences in the sample; approximately 11% occur only once, and roughly 3.7% lies in the top ten. Findings of the study overall: Twins' excess sharing was less marked for out-of-frame beta sequences. Cross-sectional statistical analysis, not tracking of the same donors, underpinned the conclusions.

The same data also went into a second study, on yellow fever vaccine responses in identical twins.

The V and J genes are TRBV12-3 or TRBV12-4 and TRBJ2-1, with TRBD1 matching over 8 bases. Sequencing was performed on memory (CD45RO+) T cells sorted from blood. This clonotype was sampled from a young woman in good health. CDR3 sequence (DNA): TGTGCCAGCAGTCCCACGAAATCTTATACCGGGACAGGATCTCGGAATGAGCAGTTCTTC. This codes for CASSPTKSYTGTGSRNEQFF.